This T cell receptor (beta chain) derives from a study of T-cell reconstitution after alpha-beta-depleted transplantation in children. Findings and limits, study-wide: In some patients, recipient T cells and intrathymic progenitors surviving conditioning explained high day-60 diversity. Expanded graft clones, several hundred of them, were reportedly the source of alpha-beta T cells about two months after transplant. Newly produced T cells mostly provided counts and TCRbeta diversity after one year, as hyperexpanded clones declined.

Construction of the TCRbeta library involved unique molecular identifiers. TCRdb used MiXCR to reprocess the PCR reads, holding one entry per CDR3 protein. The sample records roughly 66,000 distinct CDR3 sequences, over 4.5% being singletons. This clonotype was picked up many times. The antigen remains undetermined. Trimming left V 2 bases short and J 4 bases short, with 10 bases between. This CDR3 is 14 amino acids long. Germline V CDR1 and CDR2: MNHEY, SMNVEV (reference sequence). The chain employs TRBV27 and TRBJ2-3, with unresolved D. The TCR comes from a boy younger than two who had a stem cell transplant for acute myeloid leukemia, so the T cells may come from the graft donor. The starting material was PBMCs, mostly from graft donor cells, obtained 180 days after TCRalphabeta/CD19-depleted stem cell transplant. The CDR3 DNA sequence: TGTGCCAGCAGTTTAGGTGACTCGGCAGATACGCAGTATTTT. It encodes CASSLGDSADTQYF.